These T cell receptor beta chains were read from a single sample in a study of cytomegalovirus exposure and HLA in healthy donors. Clones were read by immunoSEQ multiplex PCR, and TCRdb kept only the in-frame ones, dropping some. Of 150,000 to 250,000 clones in the sample, 82% are singletons; the top ten hold 6.5%. Source material: PBMCs. The receptors here all came from a woman aged 45-59 years in good health and CMV-seropositive. CDR3s include the opening cysteine and the closing phenylalanine or tryptophan. A D gene is named only where the DNA matches it firmly. Some rows mark clone size as missing; the rest say once, few, many or name a class of expanded clone.

CDR3aa,CDR3nt,v_gene,j_gene,len,d_gene,abundance
CASSQESSGGSTDTQYF,TGCGCCAGCAGCCAAGAGTCTAGCGGAGGCAGCACAGATACGCAGTATTTT,TRBV4-1,TRBJ2-3,17,TRBD2,-
CASTDGGKQPQHF,TGTGCCAGCACTGACGGCGGTAAGCAGCCCCAGCATTTT,TRBV28,TRBJ1-5,13,-,-
CASSPSGRGGSYYEQYF,TGTGCCAGCAGCCCTTCGGGGCGGGGGGGTAGTTACTACGAGCAGTACTTC,TRBV7-6,TRBJ2-7,17,TRBD2,-
CASSPRFSYEQYF,TGTGCCAGCAGCCCCAGGTTCTCCTACGAGCAGTACTTC,TRBV7-2,TRBJ2-7,13,-,-
CSSSFTSGYGYTF,TGTTCCAGCAGCTTCACGTCCGGCTATGGCTACACCTTC,TRBV7-9,TRBJ1-2,13,-,-
CASSLASRETQYF,TGCGCCAGCAGCTTGGCTAGTAGGGAGACCCAGTACTTC,TRBV5-1,TRBJ2-5,13,-,-
CASSYMRQINTEAFF,TGTGCCAGCAGTTACATGAGACAGATAAACACTGAAGCTTTCTTT,TRBV6-5,TRBJ1-1,15,-,-
CSAERGSTEAFF,TGCAGCGCCGAACGGGGATCCACTGAAGCTTTCTTT,TRBV29-1,TRBJ1-1,12,-,few
CASSRPILEAEKLFF,TGTGCCAGCAGTCGCCCGATTTTGGAGGCTGAAAAACTGTTTTTT,TRBV7-9,TRBJ1-4,15,-,-
CASSLRGRQGFPETQYF,TGTGCCAGCAGCTTGCGGGGTAGACAGGGATTCCCAGAGACCCAGTACTTC,TRBV7-2,TRBJ2-5,17,-,-
CAISDPYDKNYGYTF,TGTGCCATCAGTGATCCTTATGACAAGAACTATGGCTACACCTTC,TRBV10-3,TRBJ1-2,15,-,-
CSVVGQVNTEAFF,TGCAGCGTTGTTGGGCAGGTGAACACTGAAGCTTTCTTT,TRBV29-1,TRBJ1-1,13,-,-
CASSLLEGSGNTIYF,TGTGCCAGCAGCCTCCTGGAGGGCTCTGGAAACACCATATATTTT,TRBV7-9,TRBJ1-3,15,-,-
CASSMRRRGLANYGYTF,TGTGCCAGTAGTATGAGGCGCAGGGGCCTTGCTAACTATGGCTACACCTTC,TRBV19,TRBJ1-2,17,-,few
CASSLAGSQYFKETQYF,TGTGCCAGCAGCTTAGCGGGCAGTCAGTACTTCAAAGAGACCCAGTACTTC,TRBV7-9,TRBJ2-5,17,-,-
CASHQGAGDTQYF,TGTGCCAGCCACCAGGGGGCGGGTGATACGCAGTATTTT,TRBV2,TRBJ2-3,13,TRBD1,-
CASSTGLGQSYEQYF,TGTGCCAGCAGCACCGGGCTGGGACAGAGTTACGAGCAGTACTTC,TRBV7-8,TRBJ2-7,15,TRBD1,-
CASSPPAGGSYIQYF,TGTGCCAGCTCACCACCGGCGGGAGGGAGTTACATTCAGTACTTC,TRBV18,TRBJ2-4,15,TRBD2,-
CASSLGPGGQGAPDTQYF,TGTGCCAGCAGCTTAGGCCCCGGGGGGCAGGGGGCCCCAGATACGCAGTATTTT,TRBV11-2,TRBJ2-3,18,-,once
CASTGAGGTDTQYF,TGTGCCAGCACCGGAGCGGGGGGTACAGATACGCAGTATTTT,TRBV28,TRBJ2-3,14,TRBD2,once
CASRVDRGRLDSPLHF,TGTGCCAGCAGGGTTGACAGGGGGCGATTGGATTCACCCCTCCACTTT,TRBV2,TRBJ1-6,16,TRBD1,-
CASSPHPANTGELFF,TGTGCTAGCAGCCCACATCCCGCGAACACCGGGGAGCTGTTTTTT,TRBV7-7,TRBJ2-2,15,-,-
CASSYGTGLPYEQYF,TGTGCCAGCAGCTACGGGACAGGGCTCCCCTACGAGCAGTACTTC,TRBV5-4,TRBJ2-7,15,TRBD1,-